The 9 T cell receptor beta chains below all came from one sample that was sequenced in a study of shared clonotypes between healthy human individuals. Method: immunoSEQ multiplex PCR; TCRdb's copy keeps in-frame clones and lacks some. This table has around 2,000,000 clones, around 95% appearing once. Sequencing input: naive CD4+ T cells sorted from blood. Subset reported: CD45RA+ positively selected. The receptors come from a man younger than 30 in good health.

Comment on this clone: Other nucleotide sequences in the sample specify the same CDR3. This chain links TRBV5-6 with TRBJ1-6; tentatively, D is TRBD1 (5 bases). This CDR3 is built from 16 residues. Germline V gene sequence: CDR1 SGHDT, CDR2 YYEEEE. Trimming took off 4 bases at V and 4 bases at J, with 15 bases between the two ends. The CDR3 nucleotides read TGTGCCAGCAGCCACCGTGGGGCAGGATATAATTCACCCCTCCACTTT. Translated, it gives CASSHRGAGYNSPLHF.

This chain joins TRBV7-2 and TRBJ2-7; 7 bases fit TRBD2. The V gene end was trimmed by 1 base and the J gene end by 3 bases; junction bases not matched to a gene: 6. The germline CDR1 and CDR2 sequences are SGHTA and FQGNSA. There are 15 residues in the CDR3. The CDR3 DNA follows: TGTGCCAGCAGCTTAGAAGCGGGAAAAAACTACGAGCAGTACTTC. It specifies CASSLEAGKNYEQYF.

V usage is TRBV4-1 and J usage is TRBJ2-3; weak D call: TRBD1 (6 bases). Trimming left V 2 bases short and J 0 bases short, with 9 bases between. Germline CDR1 MGHRA, CDR2 YSYEKL. This CDR3 contains 15 residues. CDR3 in DNA: TGCGCCAGCAGCCAAAACACAGGGAGCACAGATACGCAGTATTTT. Encoded protein: CASSQNTGSTDTQYF.

This chain links TRBV30 with TRBJ1-1; no reliable D call. The germline CDR1 and CDR2 sequences are GTSNPN and SVGIG (reference sequence). The CDR3 contains 12 residues. The CDR3 sequence is CAYIHVRTEAFF. The CDR3 DNA reads TGTGCTTATATTCACGTTCGCACTGAAGCTTTCTTT.

This clone was recorded once. The chain uses TRBV7-2 and TRBJ2-1; no reliable D call. Germline lookup yields CDR1 SGHTA and CDR2 FQGNSA. Trimming left V 1 base short and J 4 bases short, with 11 bases between. The CDR3 has 15 amino acids. The CDR3 reads CASSLEVALYNEQFF. The CDR3 nucleotides read TGTGCCAGCAGCTTAGAGGTAGCCCTATACAATGAGCAGTTCTTC.

This chain links TRBV30 with TRBJ2-7; 13 nucleotides agree with TRBD2. The junction had 3 bases not matched to a gene; V was cut back by 0 bases and J by 7 bases. Germline CDR1 is GTSNPN and CDR2 is SVGIG (reference sequence). The CDR3 extends over 14 amino acids. CDR3 DNA: TGTGCCTGGAGTGTGGGACTAGCGGGGCGGGAGCAGTACTTC. Translated: CAWSVGLAGREQYF.

V and J are TRBV15 and TRBJ2-5; unclear D gene. The better agreement between TRBJ2-7 and the DNA end casts doubt on the J call. This CDR3 region has 14 residues. Germline lookup yields CDR1 LNHNV and CDR2 YYDKDF (reference sequence). Here the CDR3 reads CATSRAGWTYEQYF. CDR3 sequence (DNA): TGTGCCACCAGCAGAGCGGGCTGGACCTACGAGCAGTACTTC.

The V call is TRBV7-9, the J call TRBJ2-7; D tentatively reads TRBD1 or TRBD2 (5 bases each). Looked up from germline, CDR1 is SEHNR and CDR2 is FQNEAQ (reference sequence). The CDR3 is made up of 13 amino acids. The V end was cut by 3 bases, the J end by 3 bases, with 9 bases between. CDR3 sequence: CASSLGEGYEQYF. Here the CDR3 DNA reads TGTGCCAGCAGCTTGGGGGAAGGCTACGAGCAGTACTTC.

The chain links TRBV28 to TRBJ2-7, with a weak D call TRBD1 (6 bases). Trimming shortened V by 7 bases and J by 3 bases, and 13 bases separated the two germline ends. CDR3 length: 13 amino acids. Germline assignment: CDR1 MDHEN and CDR2 SYDVKM. CDR3 protein: CASTLGTSYEQYF. The CDR3 DNA reads as TGTGCCAGCACCCTAGGGACAAGCTACGAGCAGTACTTC. The whole variable domain, filled in from reference TRBV28 and TRBJ2-7, reads DVKVTQSSRYLVKRTGEKVFLECVQDMDHENMFWYRQDPGLGLRLIYFSYDVKMKEKGDIPEGYSVSREKKERFSLILESASTNQTSMYLCASTLGTSYEQYFGPGTRLTVT.